Listed below are T cell receptor beta chains from one sample, sequenced in a study of T-cell memory formation after mild COVID-19. TCRdb reprocessed the 5' RACE reads with MiXCR, giving one entry per CDR3 protein. The sample yields fewer than 700,000 distinct CDR3 sequences, less than 25% seen once. What was sequenced was PBMCs or a T cell subset sorted from them (not recorded which). Every receptor here comes from an adult woman who had mild COVID-19 (a few samples of this study predate the infection). Cell type and time point are not known. Both conserved end residues are part of each CDR3. D genes are given only for firm matches. Part of the rows lack a size; the others show once, few, many or a class for expanded clones.

>TRBV25-1|TRBJ1-2|few|TRBD1
TGTGCCAGCACCGCAGGGGGCGCATATGGCTACACCTTC
CASTAGGAYGYTF
>TRBV5-1|TRBJ1-1|few|-
TGCGCCAGCGCTCCTCAAAATTGGGGCACTGAAGCTTTCTTT
CASAPQNWGTEAFF
>TRBV4-1|TRBJ2-1|-|-
TGCGCCAGCAGCCAAGACGTTGACCGGGCGGCTGAGCAGTTCTTC
CASSQDVDRAAEQFF
>TRBV2|TRBJ1-1|few|-
TGTGCCAGCAGTGAAGAACCGGGAGCGACTGAAGCTTTCTTT
CASSEEPGATEAFF
>TRBV4-3|TRBJ2-3|many|-
TGCGCCAGCAGCCAAGATTGGGGTACAGATACGCAGTATTTT
CASSQDWGTDTQYF
>TRBV12-3/TRBV12-4|TRBJ2-3|-|-
TGTGCCAGCAACCGGGGGATGACAGATACGCAGTATTTT
CASNRGMTDTQYF
>TRBV27|TRBJ1-4|-|-
TGTGCCAGCAGTTTCGCTTTTGCAACTAATGAAAAACTGTTTTTT
CASSFAFATNEKLFF
>TRBV4-1|TRBJ2-7|few|TRBD2
TGCGCCAGCAGCCAAGTTGGACTAGCGGGGAGCTACGAGCAGTACTTC
CASSQVGLAGSYEQYF
>TRBV5-1|TRBJ2-3|few|-
TGCGCCAGCAGCTTGGAGCCCGGTCGCCCCGATACGCAGTATTTT
CASSLEPGRPDTQYF
>TRBV7-9|TRBJ2-7|few|-
TGTGCCAGCAGCTTAGCGTCCGCAGGGCGCCTACGAGAGCAGTACTTC
CASSLASAGRLREQYF
>TRBV24-1|TRBJ1-5|-|-
TGTGCCACCAGTGCCGGCGTAGGGGCCAATCAGCCCCAGCATTTT
CATSAGVGANQPQHF
>TRBV2|TRBJ1-5|-|-
TGTGCCAGCAGTGAGTTGCCAGCAAATCAGCCCCAGCATTTT
CASSELPANQPQHF
>TRBV7-2|TRBJ2-7|few|TRBD2
TGTGCCAGCAGCCCGAGGTTGGCGGGAGGGCCCGAGCAGTACTTC
CASSPRLAGGPEQYF
>TRBV24-1|TRBJ1-5|once|TRBD1
TGTGCCACCAGTGATTTGTCCGGGACAGGGCCCCAGCATTTT
CATSDLSGTGPQHF
>TRBV30|TRBJ2-3|few|TRBD2
TGTGCCTGGAGCATAGCGGGAAGCACAGATACGCAGTATTTT
CAWSIAGSTDTQYF
>TRBV5-1|TRBJ2-7|-|-
TGCGCCAGCAGCGGGGGCGCGGGAGCTCCCCCCTACGAGCAGTACTTC
CASSGGAGAPPYEQYF